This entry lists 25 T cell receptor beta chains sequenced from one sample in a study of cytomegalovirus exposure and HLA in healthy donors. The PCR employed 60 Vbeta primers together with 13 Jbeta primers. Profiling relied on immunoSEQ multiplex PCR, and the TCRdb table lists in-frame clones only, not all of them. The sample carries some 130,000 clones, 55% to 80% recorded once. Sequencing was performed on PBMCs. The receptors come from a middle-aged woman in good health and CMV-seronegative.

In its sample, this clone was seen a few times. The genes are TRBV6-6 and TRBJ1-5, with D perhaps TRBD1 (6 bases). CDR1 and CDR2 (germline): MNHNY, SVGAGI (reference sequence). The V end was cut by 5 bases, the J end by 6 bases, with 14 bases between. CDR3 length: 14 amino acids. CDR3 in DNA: TGTGCCAGCAGTAGGGGGGGGAGCGGTCAGCCCCAGCATTTT. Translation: CASSRGGSGQPQHF.

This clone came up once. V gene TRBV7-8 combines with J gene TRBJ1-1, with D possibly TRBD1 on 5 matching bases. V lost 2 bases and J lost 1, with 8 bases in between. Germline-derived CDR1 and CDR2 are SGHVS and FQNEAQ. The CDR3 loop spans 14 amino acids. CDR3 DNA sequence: TGTGCCAGCAGCTTAAGAGACAGGAACACTGAAGCTTTCTTT. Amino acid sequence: CASSLRDRNTEAFF.

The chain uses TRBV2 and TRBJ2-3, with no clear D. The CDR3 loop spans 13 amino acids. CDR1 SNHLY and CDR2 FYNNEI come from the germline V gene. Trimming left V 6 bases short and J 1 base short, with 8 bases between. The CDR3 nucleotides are TGTGCCAGCAGGTGGCAGGGCACAGATACGCAGTATTTT. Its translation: CASRWQGTDTQYF.

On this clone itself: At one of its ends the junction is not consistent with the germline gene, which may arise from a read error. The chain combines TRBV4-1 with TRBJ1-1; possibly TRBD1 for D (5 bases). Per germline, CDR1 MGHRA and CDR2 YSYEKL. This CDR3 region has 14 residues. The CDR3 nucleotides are TGCGCCAACAGCCAAGAAGGGGAGAACACTGAAGCTTTCTTT. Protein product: CANSQEGENTEAFF.

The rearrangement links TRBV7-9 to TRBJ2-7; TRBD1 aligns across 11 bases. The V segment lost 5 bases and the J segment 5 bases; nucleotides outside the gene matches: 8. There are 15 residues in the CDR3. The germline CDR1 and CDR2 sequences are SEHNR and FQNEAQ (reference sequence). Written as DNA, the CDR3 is TGTGCCAGCAGCCGCTCCGGGACAGGGGGGGACGAGCAGTACTTC. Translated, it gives CASSRSGTGGDEQYF.

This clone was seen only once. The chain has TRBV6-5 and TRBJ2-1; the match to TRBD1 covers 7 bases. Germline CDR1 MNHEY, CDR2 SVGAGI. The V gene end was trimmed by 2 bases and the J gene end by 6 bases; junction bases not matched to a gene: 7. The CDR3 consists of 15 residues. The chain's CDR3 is CASSYTGRGRNEQFF. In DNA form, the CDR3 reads TGTGCCAGCAGTTACACGGGAAGGGGGCGCAATGAGCAGTTCTTC.

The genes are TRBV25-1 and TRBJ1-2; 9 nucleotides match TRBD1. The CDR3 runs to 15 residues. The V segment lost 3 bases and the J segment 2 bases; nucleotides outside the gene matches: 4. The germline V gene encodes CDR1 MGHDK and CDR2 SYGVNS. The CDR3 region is CASSDPGTGNYGYTF. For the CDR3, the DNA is TGTGCCAGCAGTGATCCCGGGACAGGGAACTATGGCTACACCTTC.

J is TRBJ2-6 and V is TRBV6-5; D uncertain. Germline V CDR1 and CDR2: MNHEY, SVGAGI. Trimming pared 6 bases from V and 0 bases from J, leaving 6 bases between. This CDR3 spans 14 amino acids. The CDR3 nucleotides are TGTGCCAGCAGGCGGAACTCTGGGGCCAACGTCCTGACTTTC. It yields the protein CASRRNSGANVLTF.

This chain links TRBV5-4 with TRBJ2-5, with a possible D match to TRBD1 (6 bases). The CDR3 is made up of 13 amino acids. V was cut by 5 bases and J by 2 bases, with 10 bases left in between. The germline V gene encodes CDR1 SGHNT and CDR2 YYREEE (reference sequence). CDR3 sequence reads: CASSPTGQETQYF. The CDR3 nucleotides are TGTGCCAGCAGTCCTACAGGGCAAGAGACCCAGTACTTC.

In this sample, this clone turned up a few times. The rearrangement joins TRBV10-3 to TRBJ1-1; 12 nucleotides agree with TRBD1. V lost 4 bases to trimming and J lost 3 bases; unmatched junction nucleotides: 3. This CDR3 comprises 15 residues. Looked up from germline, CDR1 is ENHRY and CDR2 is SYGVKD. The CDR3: CAISGGTGGDTEAFF. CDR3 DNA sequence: TGTGCCATCAGTGGAGGGACAGGGGGCGACACTGAAGCTTTCTTT.

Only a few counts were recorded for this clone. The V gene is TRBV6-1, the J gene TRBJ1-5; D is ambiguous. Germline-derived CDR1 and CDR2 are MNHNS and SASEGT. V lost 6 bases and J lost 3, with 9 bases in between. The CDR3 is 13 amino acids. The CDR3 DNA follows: TGTGCCAGCAGGCAGGTCAACAATCAGCCCCAGCATTTT. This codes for CASRQVNNQPQHF.

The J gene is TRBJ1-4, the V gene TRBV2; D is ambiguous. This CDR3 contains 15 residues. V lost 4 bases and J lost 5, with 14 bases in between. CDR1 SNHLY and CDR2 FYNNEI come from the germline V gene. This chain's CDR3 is CASSVLIGENEKLFF. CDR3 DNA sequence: TGTGCCAGCAGTGTTCTCATTGGAGAAAATGAAAAACTGTTTTTT.

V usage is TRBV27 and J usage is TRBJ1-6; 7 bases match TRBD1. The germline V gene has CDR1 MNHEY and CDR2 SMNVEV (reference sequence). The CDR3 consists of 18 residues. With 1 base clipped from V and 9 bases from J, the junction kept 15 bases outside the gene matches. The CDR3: CASSLLGPPGQTSSPLHF. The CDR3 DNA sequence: TGTGCCAGCAGTTTATTAGGTCCTCCGGGACAGACATCTTCACCCCTCCACTTT.

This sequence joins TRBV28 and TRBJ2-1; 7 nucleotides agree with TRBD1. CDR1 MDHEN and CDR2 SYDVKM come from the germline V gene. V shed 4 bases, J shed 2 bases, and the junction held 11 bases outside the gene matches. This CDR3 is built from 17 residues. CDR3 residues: CASSSLQGESPYNEQFF. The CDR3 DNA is TGTGCCAGCAGTTCCCTCCAGGGGGAAAGCCCCTACAATGAGCAGTTCTTC.

The CDR3 is CASSNNSGNTEAFF. The CDR3 coding sequence is TGTGCCAGCAGCAATAACAGCGGGAACACTGAAGCTTTCTTT. The rearrangement joins TRBV21-1 to TRBJ1-1. TRBV21-1 is classified as a pseudogene. The CDR3 is 14 residues long.

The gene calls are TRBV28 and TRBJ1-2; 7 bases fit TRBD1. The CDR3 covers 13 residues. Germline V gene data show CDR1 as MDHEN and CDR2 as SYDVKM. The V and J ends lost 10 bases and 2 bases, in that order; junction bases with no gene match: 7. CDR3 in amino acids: CATRTGNNYGYTF. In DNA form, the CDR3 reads TGTGCCACCCGGACAGGCAACAACTATGGCTACACCTTC.

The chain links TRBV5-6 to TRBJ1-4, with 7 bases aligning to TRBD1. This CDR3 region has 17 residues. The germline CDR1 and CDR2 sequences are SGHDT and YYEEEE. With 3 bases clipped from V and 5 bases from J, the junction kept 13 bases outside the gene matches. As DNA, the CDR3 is TGTGCCAGCAGCTCCAACCGGGACAGACGGGGGAATGAAAAACTGTTTTTT. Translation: CASSSNRDRRGNEKLFF. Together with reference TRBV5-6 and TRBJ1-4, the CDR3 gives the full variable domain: DAGVTQSPTHLIKTRGQQVTLRCSPKSGHDTVSWYQQALGQGPQFIFQYYEEEERQRGNFPDRFSGHQFPNYSSELNVNALLLGDSALYLCASSSNRDRRGNEKLFFGSGTQLSVL.

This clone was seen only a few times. DNA for the CDR3: TGTGCCAGCAGTGGCCGTAAGGGGGTAACGAACACTGAAGCTTTCTTT. This encodes CASSGRKGVTNTEAFF. The chain combines TRBV2 with TRBJ1-1; D may be TRBD1 (6 bases). Germline V lookup: CDR1 SNHLY, CDR2 FYNNEI. The CDR3 has 16 residues. Trimming took 4 bases from V and 1 from J, leaving 16 bases between them.

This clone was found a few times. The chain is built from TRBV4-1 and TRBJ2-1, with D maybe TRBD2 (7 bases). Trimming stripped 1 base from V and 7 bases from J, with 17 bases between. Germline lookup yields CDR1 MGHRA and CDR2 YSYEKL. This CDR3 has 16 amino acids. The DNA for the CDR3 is TGCGCCAGCAGCCAAGTAAGGGGGGGCATGGGAAATGAGCAGTTCTTC. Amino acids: CASSQVRGGMGNEQFF.

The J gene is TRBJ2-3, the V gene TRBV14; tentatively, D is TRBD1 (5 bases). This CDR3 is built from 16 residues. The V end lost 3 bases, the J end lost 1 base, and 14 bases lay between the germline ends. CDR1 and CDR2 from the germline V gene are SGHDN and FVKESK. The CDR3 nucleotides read TGTGCCAGCAGCCAGGCCGGCAGGGCTCGCACAGATACGCAGTATTTT. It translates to CASSQAGRARTDTQYF.

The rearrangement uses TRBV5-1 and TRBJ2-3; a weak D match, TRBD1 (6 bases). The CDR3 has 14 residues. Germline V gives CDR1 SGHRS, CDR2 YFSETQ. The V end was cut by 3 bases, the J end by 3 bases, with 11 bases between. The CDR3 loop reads CASSSVGGTDTQYF. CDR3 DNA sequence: TGCGCCAGCAGCTCGGTAGGGGGAACAGATACGCAGTATTTT.

CDR3 protein: CASSLGTQYEQYF. In nucleotides, the CDR3 is TGCGCCAGCAGCTTGGGTACGCAGTACGAGCAGTACTTC. This chain joins TRBV5-1 and TRBJ2-7; D is unclear. Looked up from germline, CDR1 is SGHRS and CDR2 is YFSETQ. This CDR3 spans 13 amino acids. V was clipped by 0 bases and J by 4 bases, with 8 bases between them.

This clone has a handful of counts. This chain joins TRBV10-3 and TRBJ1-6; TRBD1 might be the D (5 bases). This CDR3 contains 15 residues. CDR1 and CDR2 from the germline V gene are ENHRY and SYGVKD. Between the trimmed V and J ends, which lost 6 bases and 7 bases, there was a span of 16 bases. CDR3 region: CAISLQRGSNSPLHF. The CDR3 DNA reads TGTGCCATCAGCCTCCAAAGGGGTTCGAATTCACCCCTCCACTTT.

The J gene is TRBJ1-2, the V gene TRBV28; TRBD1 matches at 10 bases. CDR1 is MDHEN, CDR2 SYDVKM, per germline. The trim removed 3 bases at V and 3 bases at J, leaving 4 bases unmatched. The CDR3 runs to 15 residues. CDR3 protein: CASSFRDRGYYGYTF. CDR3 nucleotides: TGTGCCAGCAGTTTTAGGGACAGGGGATACTATGGCTACACCTTC.

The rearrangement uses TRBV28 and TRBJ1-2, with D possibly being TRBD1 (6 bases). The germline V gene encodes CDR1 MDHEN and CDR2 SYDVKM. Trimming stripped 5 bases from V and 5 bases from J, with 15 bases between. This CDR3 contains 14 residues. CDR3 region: CASSAPTGPYGYTF. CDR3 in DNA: TGTGCCAGCAGTGCCCCGACAGGCCCGTATGGCTACACCTTC.